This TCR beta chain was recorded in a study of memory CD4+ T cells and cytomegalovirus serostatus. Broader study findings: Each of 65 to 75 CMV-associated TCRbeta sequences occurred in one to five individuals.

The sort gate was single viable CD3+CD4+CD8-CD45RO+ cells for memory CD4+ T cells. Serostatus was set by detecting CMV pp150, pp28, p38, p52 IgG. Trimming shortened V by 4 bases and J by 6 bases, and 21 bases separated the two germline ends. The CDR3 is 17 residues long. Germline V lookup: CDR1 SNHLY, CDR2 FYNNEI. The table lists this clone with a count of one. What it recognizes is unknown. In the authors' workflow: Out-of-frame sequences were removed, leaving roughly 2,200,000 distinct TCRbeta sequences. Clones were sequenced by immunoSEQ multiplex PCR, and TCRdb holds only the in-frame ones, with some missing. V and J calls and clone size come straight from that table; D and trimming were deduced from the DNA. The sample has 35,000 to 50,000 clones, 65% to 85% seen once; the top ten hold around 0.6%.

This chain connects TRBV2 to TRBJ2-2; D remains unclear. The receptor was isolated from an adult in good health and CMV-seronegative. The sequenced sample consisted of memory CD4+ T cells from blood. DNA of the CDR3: TGTGCCAGCAGTGGTCAGGAAAGGGTCTCCGAACCCGGGGAGCTGTTTTTT. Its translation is CASSGQERVSEPGELFF.